A selection of T cell receptor beta chains follows, all from one sample in a study of blood T cells in healthy people across ages. TCRdb called the 5' RACE reads again in MiXCR, with one record for every CDR3 protein. The sample contains about 1.7 million distinct CDR3 sequences, roughly 28% of which appear only once. The specimen was blood. The receptor set was obtained from a woman aged 25 to 39 in good health. Each CDR3 is given with its conserved first and last residue. The D gene is left open where the match is weak. Clone size is not always given. Where it is, it says once, few, many or a class for expanded clones.

TRBV20-1	TRBD2	many	16	TRBJ2-3	CSARVAGTSGGDTQYF	TGCAGTGCTAGAGTTGCCGGGACTAGCGGCGGAGATACGCAGTATTTT
TRBV5-1	TRBD1	once	14	TRBJ2-1	CASTPGQPGNEQFF	TGCGCCAGCACCCCGGGACAGCCGGGGAATGAGCAGTTCTTC
TRBV6-6	NA	few	17	TRBJ1-6	CASSYLVGRNYNSPLHF	TGTGCCAGCAGTTACTTAGTCGGACGGAACTATAATTCACCCCTCCACTTT
TRBV7-3	NA	NA	14	TRBJ2-2	CATQRGIGAGELFF	TGTGCCACTCAAAGAGGGATCGGTGCCGGGGAGCTGTTTTTT
TRBV20-1	TRBD2	many	14	TRBJ2-7	CSARTSGGTYEQYF	TGCAGTGCTAGAACTAGCGGGGGGACCTACGAGCAGTACTTC
TRBV7-9	NA	many	14	TRBJ1-1	CASSSSPTGGEAFF	TGTGCCAGCAGCTCTAGTCCGACGGGCGGGGAAGCTTTCTTT
TRBV7-9	NA	NA	14	TRBJ2-7	CASGRGQAYNEQYF	TGTGCCTCGGGAAGGGGACAAGCCTACAATGAGCAGTACTTC
TRBV10-3	NA	once	16	TRBJ2-1	CAISAMASRGDNEQFF	TGTGCCATCAGTGCCATGGCTAGCAGGGGGGACAATGAGCAGTTCTTC
TRBV29-1	NA	few	14	TRBJ2-3	CSVGVAASTDTQYF	TGCAGCGTTGGTGTGGCCGCTAGCACAGATACGCAGTATTTT
TRBV9	TRBD2	few	14	TRBJ2-3	CASSARDYTDTQYF	TGTGCCAGCAGCGCCCGGGACTACACAGATACGCAGTATTTT
TRBV20-1	TRBD1	NA	16	TRBJ1-1	CSATASGQALNTEAFF	TGCAGTGCTACTGCCAGCGGACAGGCCTTGAACACTGAAGCTTTCTTT
TRBV7-2	TRBD2	many	16	TRBJ2-3	CASSLQTSGSSDTQYF	TGTGCCAGCAGCCTACAGACTAGCGGGAGCTCAGATACGCAGTATTTT
TRBV11-3	TRBD1	NA	15	TRBJ2-7	CASSLRTGGIHEQYF	TGTGCCAGCAGCCTTCGGACAGGGGGGATACACGAGCAGTACTTC
TRBV5-1	NA	NA	15	TRBJ2-7	CASSLAGLPSYEQYF	TGCGCCAGCAGCTTGGCCGGACTACCTTCCTACGAGCAGTACTTC
TRBV7-2	NA	NA	14	TRBJ1-5	CASSLATASPSQHF	TGTGCCAGCAGCTTAGCCACAGCATCGCCCTCCCAGCATTTT
TRBV9	NA	NA	13	TRBJ2-7	CASSVGAEEEQYF	TGTGCCAGCAGCGTAGGGGCGGAAGAGGAGCAGTACTTC
TRBV30	TRBD1	once	13	TRBJ2-4	CARSPGGADIQYF	TGTGCCAGGAGCCCAGGGGGCGCGGACATTCAGTACTTC
TRBV5-1	TRBD1	NA	19	TRBJ2-6	CASSLLKGQGASGANVLTF	TGCGCCAGCAGCTTGTTGAAGGGACAGGGGGCATCTGGGGCCAACGTCCTGACTTTC